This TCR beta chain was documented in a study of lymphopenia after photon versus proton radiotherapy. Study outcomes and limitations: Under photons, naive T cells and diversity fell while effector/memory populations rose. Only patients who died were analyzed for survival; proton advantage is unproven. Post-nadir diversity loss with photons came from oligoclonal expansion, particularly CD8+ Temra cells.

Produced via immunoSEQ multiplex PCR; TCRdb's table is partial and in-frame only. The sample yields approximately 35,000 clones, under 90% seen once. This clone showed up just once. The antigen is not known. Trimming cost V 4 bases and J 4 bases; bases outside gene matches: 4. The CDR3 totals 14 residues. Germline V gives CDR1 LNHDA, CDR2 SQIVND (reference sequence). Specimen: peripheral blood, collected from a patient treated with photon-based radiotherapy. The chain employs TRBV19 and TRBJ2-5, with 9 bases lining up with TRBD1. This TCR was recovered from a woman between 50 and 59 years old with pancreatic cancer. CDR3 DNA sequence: TGTGCCAGTAGTACAACAGGGGGCGGAGAGACCCAGTACTTC. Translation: CASSTTGGGETQYF.